This is a list of T cell receptor beta chains from one sample in a study of shared clonotypes between healthy human individuals. Here immunoSEQ multiplex PCR was the method, and the copy in TCRdb shows in-frame clones only, minus some. In the table there are 2 million to 2.5 million clones, under 95% of which are singletons. The sequenced material came from naive CD4+ T cells from PBMCs. The receptors were gathered from a man aged 18 to 35 in good health. Some clones in this sample may be carry-over from other donors' samples. Both conserved end residues are part of each CDR3.

j_call | v_call | cdr3_aa
TRBJ2-7 | TRBV19 | CASSIDFLAGGTYEQYF
TRBJ2-3 | TRBV25-1 | CASSSSGIVDTQYF
TRBJ1-2 | TRBV7-8 | CASSLGTDLYGYTF
TRBJ1-5 | TRBV19 | CASSLRDQPQHF
TRBJ1-2 | TRBV7-8 | CASSLITGTEGQGYTF
TRBJ2-2 | TRBV5-1 | CASSPPSRGTGELFF
TRBJ2-3 | TRBV5-4 | CASSSGLAGPSTDTQYF
TRBJ2-3 | TRBV7-7 | CASSLTGGFSDTQYF
TRBJ1-5 | TRBV19 | CASRVGYQPQHF
TRBJ2-7 | TRBV25-1 | CASSDPRLAAYEQYF
TRBJ1-3 | TRBV28 | CASSHSMSSGNTIYF
TRBJ2-3 | TRBV10-3 | CALKGTGWTDTQYF
TRBJ1-2 | TRBV11-2 | CASSLGGAREYYGYTF
TRBJ2-1 | TRBV19 | CASSIVSSGRGQFF
TRBJ2-5 | TRBV6-5 | CASMSSQETQYF
TRBJ2-1 | TRBV5-5 | CASSPSASSYNEQFF
TRBJ2-5 | TRBV9 | CASNMGGLARLQETQYF
TRBJ2-1 | TRBV11-3 | CASSWTGGRNEQFF
TRBJ2-7 | TRBV9 | CASSQGTGTGGFRQYF
TRBJ2-2 | TRBV2 | CASRLEGPGELFF
TRBJ1-4 | TRBV7-2 | CASSPLQGAPKKLFF
TRBJ1-1 | TRBV7-2 | CASSLNSGGEAFF
TRBJ2-5 | TRBV5-1 | CASSLRKETQYF
TRBJ1-1 | TRBV18 | CASSPGPGRVNTEAFF
TRBJ2-7 | TRBV7-9 | CASSLVSPISYEQYF
TRBJ2-1 | TRBV28 | CAYGGAYNEQFF
TRBJ2-1 | TRBV6-1 | CASTERGQYVNEQFF
TRBJ1-2 | TRBV6-5 | CASRMDRDYGYTF
TRBJ2-1 | TRBV18 | CASSLIPTGQGEQFF
TRBJ2-6 | TRBV14 | CASSQAGYSGANVLTF
TRBJ2-7 | TRBV2 | CAILLRGATLREEQYF
TRBJ2-5 | TRBV27 | CASSQGQETQYF
TRBJ1-2 | TRBV2 | CASSEFYGYTF
TRBJ1-1 | TRBV6-5 | CASSYARQDTEAFF
TRBJ1-5 | TRBV2 | CASNSGGLNQPQHF
TRBJ2-3 | TRBV27 | CASSGPGTDTQYF
TRBJ1-5 | TRBV7-3 | CASSLGQGGSPQHF
TRBJ1-1 | TRBV6-6 | CASGTGLNTEAFF
TRBJ1-2 | TRBV27 | CASSWTVDYGYTF
TRBJ1-2 | TRBV4-1 | CASSPRDRGIGYTF
TRBJ1-4 | TRBV7-9 | CASSSLFGPATNEKLFF
TRBJ1-1 | TRBV28 | CASSSSGPMNTEAFF
TRBJ1-1 | TRBV5-1 | CASSLAGGDTEAFF